The 31 T cell receptor beta chains listed next were all sequenced from one sample in a study of blood T cells in healthy people across ages. Then a second PCR, running about 6 to 11 cycles, was carried out with a sample-barcoded 5' primer and a J-beta primer mix. TCRdb independently ran MiXCR on the 5' RACE reads; one entry per CDR3 protein. The profile shows over 600,000 distinct CDR3 sequences, roughly two fifths of them singletons. Sequenced sample: blood. These receptors were obtained from an elderly man in good health.

This clonotype has only a few counts. The chain couples TRBV5-1 to TRBJ2-1, with 12 nucleotides matching TRBD1. The CDR3 length is 15 residues. Per germline, CDR1 SGHRS and CDR2 YFSETQ. After removal of 4 bases from V and 5 bases from J, the junction contained 4 bases not matched to a gene. CDR3 amino acids: CASSGTGGNHNEQFF. CDR3 DNA: TGCGCCAGCAGCGGGACAGGGGGCAACCACAATGAGCAGTTCTTC. Complete variable domain (other parts from reference TRBV5-1 and TRBJ2-1): KAGVTQTPRYLIKTRGQQVTLSCSPISGHRSVSWYQQTPGQGLQFLFEYFSETQRNKGNFPGRFSGRQFSNSRSEMNVSTLELGDSALYLCASSGTGGNHNEQFFGPGTRLTVL.

The J gene is TRBJ2-3, the V gene TRBV7-3; 9 positions agree with TRBD1. With V trimmed by 2 bases and J by 8 bases, 17 bases remained unmatched. CDR1 and CDR2 from the germline V gene are SGHTA and FQGTGA. The length of the CDR3 is 18 residues. CDR3 loop: CASSLSGGTGSMAGTQYF. CDR3 in DNA: TGTGCCAGCAGCTTATCAGGGGGGACAGGGTCCATGGCAGGTACGCAGTATTTT.

This clonotype came up many times. At one end the junction does not follow the germline gene, possibly because of a read error. The gene calls are TRBV5-1 and TRBJ2-7; perhaps TRBD1 as D (5 bases). Germline CDR1 and CDR2: SGHRS and YFSETQ. The CDR3 consists of 13 residues. The CDR3 DNA sequence: TGTGCCAGCAGTTTGGACACCTCCTACGAGCAGTACTTC. Translating gives CASSLDTSYEQYF.

This rearrangement joins TRBV20-1 to TRBJ2-7; D not certain. Per the germline V gene, CDR1 is DFQATT and CDR2 is SNEGSKA (reference sequence). The CDR3 spans 13 residues. Trimming removed 4 bases from V and 2 bases from J, with 12 bases in between. CDR3 in amino acids: CSATPVVAYEQYF. The CDR3 DNA reads as TGCAGTGCTACCCCGGTGGTAGCCTACGAGCAGTACTTC.

In this sample, this clonotype turned up many times. The chain joins TRBV29-1 to TRBJ2-3; no clear D gene. Per the germline V gene, CDR1 is SQVTM and CDR2 is ANQGSEA. CDR3 length equals 11 residues. V lost 5 bases and J lost 4, with 7 bases in between. The CDR3 DNA reads TGCAGCGTTACAGAGCCAGATACGCAGTATTTT. Translated: CSVTEPDTQYF.

This chain connects TRBV27 to TRBJ2-7; TRBD1 is a possible D gene (5 bases). Germline V lookup: CDR1 MNHEY, CDR2 SMNVEV (reference sequence). V gave up 5 bases and J gave up 7 bases, with 21 bases separating them. The CDR3 loop spans 15 amino acids. In nucleotides, the CDR3 is TGTGCCAGCAGTCAACGACAGAGTCCCTACAATGAGCAGTACTTC. Its translation: CASSQRQSPYNEQYF.

This clonotype has a handful of counts. The chain has TRBV20-1 and TRBJ2-6; tentatively, D is TRBD1 (6 bases). V dropped 3 bases and J dropped 1 base, with 16 bases sitting between them. This CDR3 region has 17 residues. Germline-derived CDR1 and CDR2 are DFQATT and SNEGSKA (reference sequence). CDR3 sequence: CSASTGFRFSGANVLTF. The CDR3 DNA sequence: TGCAGTGCTAGCACAGGGTTTAGGTTTTCTGGGGCCAACGTCCTGACTTTC.

V is TRBV6-1 and J is TRBJ2-3; 11 bases fit TRBD2. This CDR3 comprises 13 residues. Germline V CDR1 and CDR2: MNHNS, SASEGT. V shed 9 bases and J 4 bases; nucleotides not matched to a gene: 3. DNA of the CDR3: TGTGCCAGTAGCGGGGGGGATTCAGATACGCAGTATTTT. The encoded protein is CASSGGDSDTQYF.

The rearrangement uses TRBV7-9 and TRBJ1-1; D gene ambiguous. The germline V gene has CDR1 SEHNR and CDR2 FQNEAQ (reference sequence). V shed 5 bases and J shed 4 bases, with 8 bases lying between them. The CDR3 sequence is 12 residues long. DNA of the CDR3: TGTGCCAGCAGCCCAAGCGGCACTGAAGCTTTCTTT. It encodes CASSPSGTEAFF. The variable domain in full, with the rest retrieved from reference TRBV7-9 and TRBJ1-1, is DTGVSQNPRHKITKRGQNVTFRCDPISEHNRLYWYRQTLGQGPEFLTYFQNEAQLEKSRLLSDRFSAERPKGSFSTLEIQRTEQGDSAMYLCASSPSGTEAFFGQGTRLTVV.

The chain employs TRBV6-2 or TRBV6-3 and TRBJ1-5, with 7 bases fitting TRBD1. After removal of 5 bases from V and 9 bases from J, the junction contained 13 bases not matched to a gene. This CDR3 comprises 15 residues. Germline loops: CDR1 MNHEY, CDR2 SVGEGT. The CDR3 is CASSLSGTDFSPQHF. CDR3 coding DNA: TGTGCCAGCAGTCTGTCCGGGACAGACTTCTCGCCCCAGCATTTT.

The gene calls are TRBV6-6 and TRBJ1-5; no reliable D call. Trimming took off 6 bases at V and 7 bases at J, with 16 bases between the two ends. The CDR3 length is 14 residues. CDR1 and CDR2 (germline): MNHNY, SVGAGI (reference sequence). CDR3 sequence reads: CASRLHDPQQPQHF. Here the CDR3 DNA reads TGTGCCAGCAGGCTCCACGACCCCCAACAGCCCCAGCATTTT.

This clonotype showed up just once. The genes are TRBV6-2 or TRBV6-3 and TRBJ2-2; the match to TRBD2 covers 7 bases. Germline values: CDR1 MNHEY, CDR2 SVGEGT. With V trimmed by 6 bases and J by 1 base, 14 bases remained unmatched. The CDR3 is 18 amino acids. CDR3 coding DNA: TGTGCCAGCAGCAAAACATTCCCGAGCGGGAAGAACACCGGGGAGCTGTTTTTT. Its protein is CASSKTFPSGKNTGELFF.

This rearrangement joins TRBV20-1 to TRBJ2-3; 8 bases map to TRBD1. The CDR3 has 15 amino acids. V lost 8 bases, J lost 5 bases, and 15 bases stayed unmatched. Germline CDR1 DFQATT, CDR2 SNEGSKA (reference sequence). In DNA form, the CDR3 reads TGCAGTCAAAGGAGTGACAGGGGAAATCTAGATACGCAGTATTTT. It encodes CSQRSDRGNLDTQYF.

J is TRBJ2-2 and V is TRBV7-3; possible D gene TRBD2, 5 bases. Germline V gene sequence: CDR1 SGHTA, CDR2 FQGTGA. The CDR3 has 15 amino acids. With 5 bases removed from V and 5 bases from J, the gap between germline ends came to 15 bases. CDR3: CASSPRVRGTGELFF. DNA for the CDR3: TGTGCCAGCAGCCCCCGGGTCCGAGGGACCGGGGAGCTGTTTTTT.

This chain connects TRBV29-1 to TRBJ2-7, with D maybe TRBD1 (6 bases). Germline values: CDR1 SQVTM, CDR2 ANQGSEA. Trimming removed 0 bases at V and 7 bases at J, with 22 bases between. The CDR3 extends over 16 amino acids. In DNA form, the CDR3 reads TGCAGCGTTGAAGATCCTCTACAGGGTTCCTACAATGAGCAGTACTTC. Translating gives CSVEDPLQGSYNEQYF.

The chain combines TRBV6-5 with TRBJ1-6; D is ambiguous. The V end lost 0 bases, the J end lost 9 bases, and 15 bases lay between the germline ends. Germline V gives CDR1 MNHEY, CDR2 SVGAGI. The CDR3 spans 16 residues. The CDR3 DNA is TGTGCCAGCAGTTACTCCAATAGACTCAAAGGTTCACCCCTCCACTTT. Amino acid sequence: CASSYSNRLKGSPLHF.

The rearrangement links TRBV2 to TRBJ1-6; D is unclear. CDR1 and CDR2 from the germline V gene are SNHLY and FYNNEI. The CDR3 sequence is 15 residues long. Trimming cost V 2 bases and J 7 bases, with 12 bases left between them. CDR3 sequence (DNA): TGTGCCAGCAGTGAAAGTAGGGAGGGAAATTCACCCCTCCACTTT. It codes for CASSESREGNSPLHF.

The V call is TRBV29-1, the J call TRBJ2-5; no firm D call. In germline, CDR1 is SQVTM, CDR2 ANQGSEA. This CDR3 has 13 amino acids. Trimming shortened V by 3 bases and J by 5 bases, and 13 bases separated the two germline ends. The CDR3 DNA reads as TGCAGCGTTGATGGCAGGCCCCACGAGACCCAGTACTTC. This gives the protein CSVDGRPHETQYF.

Written as DNA, the CDR3 is TGTGCCAGCAGCAGCCTTGGGTGGCGCGTTGCTGATACGCAGTATTTT. Its translation is CASSSLGWRVADTQYF. This chain connects TRBV7-2 to TRBJ2-3; D gene unclear. The germline V gene has CDR1 SGHTA and CDR2 FQGNSA. V lost 5 bases, J lost 6 bases, and 21 bases lay in between. This CDR3 spans 16 amino acids.

This clonotype is a singleton in its sample. The gene calls are TRBV2 and TRBJ1-6; D call uncertain. Germline V gives CDR1 SNHLY, CDR2 FYNNEI. V was cut by 10 bases and J by 7 bases, with 8 bases left in between. The CDR3 loop spans 11 amino acids. CDR3 protein: CANSHNSPLHF. The CDR3 DNA sequence: TGTGCCAACAGCCACAATTCACCCCTCCACTTT. The complete variable domain, with remaining parts taken from reference TRBV2 and TRBJ1-6, reads EPEVTQTPSHQVTQMGQEVILRCVPISNHLYFYWYRQILGQKVEFLVSFYNNEISEKSEIFDDQFSVERPDGSNFTLKIRSTKLEDSAMYFCANSHNSPLHFGNGTRLTVT.

The chain links TRBV12-3 or TRBV12-4 to TRBJ2-7; 10 nucleotides line up with TRBD1. Trimming cost V 8 bases and J 5 bases; bases outside gene matches: 6. CDR3 length equals 13 residues. DNA for the CDR3: TGTGCCAGCGGCAGACAGGGGGCCCACGAGCAGTACTTC. Amino acid sequence: CASGRQGAHEQYF.

In this sample, this clonotype turned up many times. The chain combines TRBV12-3 or TRBV12-4 with TRBJ1-2, with TRBD1 matching 9 bases. J was trimmed by 6 bases and V by 6 bases; bases with no gene match: 8. The CDR3 length is 14 residues. The CDR3 DNA reads TGTGCCAGCAGCCCAGGGGGGACAGGGCATGGCTACACCTTC. Translated, it gives CASSPGGTGHGYTF.

V usage is TRBV3-1 and J usage is TRBJ2-7; TRBD2 matches 8 bases. This CDR3 is built from 20 residues. The germline gives CDR1 LGHDT, CDR2 YNNKEL (reference sequence). After removal of 4 bases from V and 4 bases from J, the junction contained 24 bases not matched to a gene. CDR3 region: CASSPYSKVNSGRSDYEQYF. CDR3 DNA: TGTGCCAGCAGCCCTTACTCAAAGGTCAACAGCGGGAGATCGGATTACGAGCAGTACTTC.

V is TRBV30 and J is TRBJ1-5; TRBD1 matches at 10 bases. This CDR3 contains 17 residues. Trimming at V came to 3 bases and at J to 2 bases, leaving 10 bases not matched to a gene. Germline V gene lookup returns CDR1 GTSNPN and CDR2 SVGIG (reference sequence). In DNA, the CDR3 is TGTGCCTGGAGCCGGGACAGGGGTGGAGGAGGCAATCAGCCCCAGCATTTT. Amino acid sequence: CAWSRDRGGGGNQPQHF.

The table lists this clonotype with a few counts. The chain has TRBV10-1 and TRBJ2-1; 15 bases map to TRBD2. The CDR3 sequence is 17 residues long. Germline V lookup: CDR1 WNHNN, CDR2 SYGVQD (reference sequence). J was trimmed by 8 bases and V by 2 bases; bases with no gene match: 7. The CDR3 is CASSEGRGTSGRHEQFF. In DNA form, the CDR3 reads TGCGCCAGCAGTGAGGGGCGGGGGACTAGCGGGAGGCATGAGCAGTTCTTC.

V and J are TRBV5-1 and TRBJ2-5; no clear D. Germline V gene lookup returns CDR1 SGHRS and CDR2 YFSETQ. Trimming stripped 0 bases from V and 1 base from J, with 4 bases between. The CDR3 spans 13 residues. DNA for the CDR3: TGCGCCAGCAGCTTGGACACCCAAGAGACCCAGTACTTC. This sequence encodes CASSLDTQETQYF.

This clonotype has just a few counts. The V call is TRBV7-3, the J call TRBJ2-1; 11 bases map to TRBD2. Losses at the gene ends were 5 bases for V and 1 base for J; bases not matched to a gene: 7. The V gene's germline CDR1 is SGHTA and CDR2 FQGTGA. The CDR3 has 17 amino acids. CDR3 sequence reads: CASSTTSGRGSYNEQFF. The CDR3 DNA reads as TGTGCCAGCAGCACTACTAGCGGGAGAGGTTCCTACAATGAGCAGTTCTTC.

The sample holds a few counts of this clonotype. V gene TRBV7-2 combines with J gene TRBJ2-7; 8 positions agree with TRBD1. This CDR3 is built from 14 residues. Trimming cost V 4 bases and J 4 bases; bases outside gene matches: 6. Germline V gene lookup returns CDR1 SGHTA and CDR2 FQGNSA. CDR3 loop: CASSSRTGRYEQYF. The CDR3 nucleotides are TGTGCCAGCAGCTCCCGGACAGGGCGGTACGAGCAGTACTTC.

This clonotype was found many times. This chain joins TRBV6-2 or TRBV6-3 and TRBJ2-1, with a possible D match to TRBD2 (5 bases). The V gene's germline CDR1 is MNHEY and CDR2 SVGEGT. Deletions cut 6 bases from V and 12 bases from J, with 21 bases between. The CDR3 has 14 residues. The chain's CDR3 is CASRPAAGAKGQFF. The CDR3 DNA is TGTGCCAGCAGGCCAGCGGCGGGCGCCAAGGGGCAGTTCTTC.

The gene calls are TRBV12-3 or TRBV12-4 and TRBJ2-5; D is perhaps TRBD1 or TRBD2 (6 bases each). V was clipped by 3 bases and J by 2 bases, with 16 bases between them. The CDR3 has 16 amino acids. The CDR3: CASSFFSGGTQETQYF. CDR3 bases: TGTGCCAGCAGTTTTTTCTCCGGGGGCACACAAGAGACCCAGTACTTC.

The chain links TRBV27 to TRBJ2-7, with D possibly called TRBD1 or TRBD2 (5 bases each). Germline V lookup: CDR1 MNHEY, CDR2 SMNVEV (reference sequence). The CDR3 runs 16 residues. Between the trimmed V and J ends, which lost 1 base and 0 bases, there was a span of 13 bases. CDR3 amino acids: CASSLWGTRTSYEQYF. CDR3 DNA: TGTGCCAGCAGTTTATGGGGGACGCGGACCTCCTACGAGCAGTACTTC.